Detailed here is one T cell receptor beta chain. Its specificity is not known. Germline assignment: CDR1 MNHNY and CDR2 SVGAGI (reference sequence). The CDR3 runs to 13 residues. Trimming pared 0 bases from V and 10 bases from J, leaving 10 bases between. Primed by a sample-barcoded 5' primer and a J-beta primer mix, a second PCR proceeded for 7 to 11 cycles. There were at least 3 million CDR3-containing paired-end reads obtained from each sample. MiXCR was run by TCRdb on the 5' RACE reads, yielding one entry per CDR3 protein. The data contain more than 800,000 distinct CDR3 sequences, 40% to 45% of them singletons. This entry belongs to a study of blood T cells in healthy people across ages. General study results and limits: Percentage of naive T cells showed a strong correlation with TCR beta diversity. Using unsorted PBMCs precluded a conclusive naive versus antigen-experienced comparison.

Each donor was a healthy Caucasian individual from Russia, aged roughly 6 to 95. Sequences were obtained from blood. The origin of this receptor is a woman aged 55-69 years in good health. The chain links TRBV6-6 to TRBJ2-1; D remains ambiguous. The CDR3 DNA reads as TGTGCCAGCAGTTACTCGTTCGCGGAAGAGCAGTTCTTC. This codes for CASSYSFAEEQFF.